One sample yielded the 22 T cell receptor beta chains listed below, sequenced in a study of blood T cell repertoires in COVID-19. Only in-frame clones appear in the TCRdb table, and some are missing; sequencing was by immunoSEQ multiplex PCR. The table records approximately 110,000 clones, approximately 85% of them present only once. Material: peripheral blood. These receptors all stem from a human donor in a cohort sampled during active COVID-19.

The rearrangement joins TRBV28 to TRBJ1-1; D uncertain. Germline-derived CDR1 and CDR2 are MDHEN and SYDVKM. The CDR3 is made up of 14 amino acids. Trimming shortened V by 5 bases and J by 1 base, and 11 bases separated the two germline ends. The CDR3 is CASSQVEANTEAFF. The CDR3 DNA is TGTGCCAGCAGTCAAGTAGAAGCGAACACTGAAGCTTTCTTT.

The chain employs TRBV15 and TRBJ2-5; the match to TRBD2 covers 16 bases. The V gene's germline CDR1 is LNHNV and CDR2 YYDKDF (reference sequence). V was clipped by 3 bases and J by 3 bases; unmatched bases: 19. This CDR3 is built from 22 residues. CDR3 nucleotide sequence: TGTGCCACCAGCAGCCCCCAGGGGACTAGCGGGGGGGGGTGGTGGAGGGAAGAGACCCAGTACTTC. This gives the protein CATSSPQGTSGGGWWREETQYF. Full variable domain (rest looked up from reference TRBV15 and TRBJ2-5): DAMVIQNPRYQVTQFGKPVTLSCSQTLNHNVMYWYQQKSSQAPKLLFHYYDKDFNNEADTPDNFQSRRPNTSFCFLDIRSPGLGDTAMYLCATSSPQGTSGGGWWREETQYFGPGTRLLVL.

The CDR3 protein is CASSPSGTGGGEAFF. The DNA of the CDR3 is TGTGCCAGCAGCCCCTCCGGGACAGGGGGCGGTGAAGCTTTCTTT. This sequence joins TRBV27 and TRBJ1-1, with 12 bases fitting TRBD1. The CDR3 consists of 15 residues. Germline V gene data show CDR1 as MNHEY and CDR2 as SMNVEV (reference sequence). V lost 6 bases, J lost 7 bases, and 9 bases stayed unmatched.

This clone was seen only once. The genes are TRBV15 and TRBJ1-5, with D unclear. This CDR3 has 15 amino acids. In germline, CDR1 is LNHNV, CDR2 YYDKDF (reference sequence). V was shortened by 0 bases and J by 6 bases, with 12 bases between the two germline ends. Written as DNA, the CDR3 is TGTGCCACCAGCAGAGATCGAGGGTATCTTCAGCCCCAGCATTTT. Translated: CATSRDRGYLQPQHF.

This rearrangement joins TRBV18 to TRBJ2-4; TRBD1 is a possible D gene (6 bases). The CDR3 length is 14 residues. V dropped 2 bases and J dropped 1 base, with 6 bases sitting between them. CDR1 is KGHSH and CDR2 is LQKENI in the germline V gene. DNA of the CDR3: TGTGCCAGCTCACCAGACAGGGCCAAAAACATTCAGTACTTC. Translation gives CASSPDRAKNIQYF.

The genes are TRBV4-2 and TRBJ2-1; 10 nucleotides line up with TRBD2. The germline gives CDR1 LGHNA, CDR2 YNFKEQ. J lost 6 bases, V lost 0 bases, and 5 bases had no gene match. This CDR3 has 16 amino acids. The CDR3 here is CASSQEQRGGPNEQFF. The CDR3 DNA reads as TGTGCCAGCAGCCAAGAACAGCGGGGGGGACCCAATGAGCAGTTCTTC.

This chain joins TRBV30 and TRBJ1-2, with D tentatively TRBD1 (6 bases). Germline V gene sequence: CDR1 GTSNPN, CDR2 SVGIG (reference sequence). The CDR3 sequence is 11 residues long. With 5 bases removed from V and 8 bases from J, the gap between germline ends came to 12 bases. CDR3 loop: CAWSAGDGYTF. Written as DNA, the CDR3 is TGTGCCTGGTCCGCAGGGGACGGCTACACCTTC.

The V gene is TRBV10-2, the J gene TRBJ2-7; no reliable D call. Germline-derived CDR1 and CDR2 are WSHSY and SAAADI. CDR3 length: 11 residues. V was cut by 5 bases and J by 3 bases, with 5 bases left in between. CDR3: CASSNNYEQYF. CDR3 bases: TGCGCCAGCAGTAATAACTACGAGCAGTACTTC.

This clone has more than one count but fewer than ten. The J gene is TRBJ2-6, the V gene TRBV5-1; 7 bases agree with TRBD2. CDR3 length: 17 amino acids. CDR1 is SGHRS, CDR2 YFSETQ, per germline. V gave up 2 bases and J gave up 2 bases; unmatched junction bases: 7. This CDR3 is CASSFAGGGTGANVLTF. CDR3 coding DNA: TGCGCCAGCAGCTTCGCCGGGGGAGGGACTGGGGCCAACGTCCTGACTTTC. Supplemented by reference TRBV5-1 and TRBJ2-6, the full variable domain reads KAGVTQTPRYLIKTRGQQVTLSCSPISGHRSVSWYQQTPGQGLQFLFEYFSETQRNKGNFPGRFSGRQFSNSRSEMNVSTLELGDSALYLCASSFAGGGTGANVLTFGAGSRLTVL.

This clone was counted at least ten times. The CDR3 spells CASSQEVFPGEGYTF. CDR3 DNA sequence: TGCGCCAGCAGCCAAGAAGTTTTCCCAGGTGAAGGCTACACCTTC. V usage is TRBV4-3 and J usage is TRBJ1-2; no definite D call. From germline, CDR1 is LGHNA and CDR2 YSLEER. V was shortened by 0 bases and J by 8 bases, with 16 bases between the two germline ends. The length of the CDR3 is 15 residues.

The chain recombines TRBV4-1 with TRBJ2-1; maybe TRBD2 (6 bases). Germline V gene lookup returns CDR1 MGHRA and CDR2 YSYEKL. The CDR3 runs 16 residues. V was pared by 5 bases and J by 12 bases, with 26 bases between. The CDR3 sequence is CASSESSGTHFTRQFF. DNA of the CDR3: TGCGCCAGCAGCGAAAGCTCCGGGACTCACTTCACCCGGCAGTTCTTC.

The genes are TRBV7-9 and TRBJ2-5; maybe TRBD1 (6 bases). Trimming took 0 bases from V and 3 from J, leaving 8 bases between them. Germline CDR1 and CDR2: SEHNR and FQNEAQ (reference sequence). The length of the CDR3 is 14 residues. CDR3 amino acids: CASSLAQGKETQYF. In DNA form, the CDR3 reads TGTGCCAGCAGCTTAGCACAGGGAAAAGAGACCCAGTACTTC.

This chain connects TRBV18 to TRBJ1-1; TRBD1 aligns across 7 bases. Germline V gene data show CDR1 as KGHSH and CDR2 as LQKENI. The length of the CDR3 is 12 residues. V gave up 6 bases and J gave up 7 bases; unmatched junction bases: 5. The DNA of the CDR3 is TGTGCCAGCTCCCCGACAGGGCTTGAAGCTTTCTTT. This sequence encodes CASSPTGLEAFF.

V is TRBV28 and J is TRBJ2-5; 7 nucleotides agree with TRBD1. Germline V gene lookup returns CDR1 MDHEN and CDR2 SYDVKM. The V segment lost 8 bases and the J segment 5 bases; nucleotides outside the gene matches: 8. The CDR3 is made up of 13 amino acids. The CDR3 DNA sequence: TGTGCCAGCGGGGACAGCTCCCACGAGACCCAGTACTTC. It yields the protein CASGDSSHETQYF. The full variable domain, rest sourced from reference TRBV28 and TRBJ2-5, is DVKVTQSSRYLVKRTGEKVFLECVQDMDHENMFWYRQDPGLGLRLIYFSYDVKMKEKGDIPEGYSVSREKKERFSLILESASTNQTSMYLCASGDSSHETQYFGPGTRLLVL.

This clone was counted between two and nine times. The chain has TRBV19 and TRBJ1-6; perhaps TRBD1 as D (6 bases). This CDR3 has 16 amino acids. The germline V gene encodes CDR1 LNHDA and CDR2 SQIVND (reference sequence). The V and J ends lost 6 bases and 12 bases respectively, with 24 bases between them. CDR3 region: CASSVGLGQIIQPLHF. In DNA, the CDR3 is TGTGCCAGTAGCGTTGGCCTAGGACAGATTATTCAACCCCTCCACTTT.

The chain uses TRBV3-1 (or the pseudogene TRBV3-2) and TRBJ1-1; D unclear. V lost 0 bases to trimming and J lost 11 bases, with 16 bases between them. The germline gives CDR1 LGHDT, CDR2 YNNKEL (reference sequence). The CDR3 runs 14 residues. The CDR3 reads CASSQDGGVGVAFF. In DNA, the CDR3 is TGTGCCAGCAGCCAAGACGGAGGTGTCGGGGTGGCTTTCTTT.

This clone was detected many times. The sample holds other DNA sequences that translate to the same CDR3. The rearrangement links TRBV18 to TRBJ1-1, with TRBD1 identical over 7 bases. This CDR3 contains 15 residues. With 3 bases clipped from V and 3 bases from J, the junction kept 7 bases outside the gene matches. Germline CDR1 is KGHSH and CDR2 is LQKENI. CDR3 in amino acids: CASSPQGGSDTEAFF. DNA for the CDR3: TGTGCCAGCTCACCTCAGGGGGGCAGTGACACTGAAGCTTTCTTT.

Notes on this clone: Other DNA sequences of this sample code for an identical CDR3. The gene calls are TRBV3-1 (or the pseudogene TRBV3-2) and TRBJ2-1; D may be TRBD2 (5 bases). Germline CDR1 LGHDT, CDR2 YNNKEL (reference sequence). V was pared by 5 bases and J by 8 bases, with 7 bases between. This CDR3 spans 11 amino acids. The CDR3 loop reads CASSWGDEQFF. CDR3 bases: TGTGCCAGCAGCTGGGGAGATGAGCAGTTCTTC.

The rearrangement joins TRBV18 to TRBJ2-7; 11 bases are shared with TRBD1. V lost 3 bases to trimming and J lost 3 bases; unmatched junction nucleotides: 10. The CDR3 sequence is 17 residues long. Germline lookup yields CDR1 KGHSH and CDR2 LQKENI. The CDR3 loop reads CASSPIITGTGGYEQYF. CDR3 coding DNA: TGTGCCAGCTCACCTATAATCACCGGGACAGGGGGCTACGAGCAGTACTTC.

The rearrangement links TRBV10-3 to TRBJ2-1; perhaps TRBD1 as D (6 bases). CDR3 length equals 15 residues. Germline CDR1 ENHRY, CDR2 SYGVKD. Deletions cut 2 bases from V and 9 bases from J, with 17 bases between. This CDR3 is CAISEGQEGVAEQFF. As DNA, the CDR3 is TGTGCCATCAGTGAGGGACAAGAGGGGGTCGCTGAGCAGTTCTTC.

This chain joins TRBV3-1 (or the pseudogene TRBV3-2) and TRBJ1-1; D may be TRBD1 (6 bases). Trimming pared 1 base from V and 4 bases from J, leaving 13 bases between. Germline assignment: CDR1 LGHDT and CDR2 YNNKEL (reference sequence). The CDR3 runs 15 residues. In nucleotides, the CDR3 is TGTGCCAGCAGCCAAGGGATTCAGGACAGCACTGAAGCTTTCTTT. It encodes CASSQGIQDSTEAFF.

The chain joins TRBV6-5 to TRBJ2-1; 9 bases align to TRBD2. Germline V CDR1 and CDR2: MNHEY, SVGAGI. With 3 bases clipped from V and 3 bases from J, the junction kept 6 bases outside the gene matches. CDR3 size: 16 residues. The CDR3 region has the DNA TGTGCCAGCAGTTATGGGCGGGGGGGGAACTACAATGAGCAGTTCTTC. Its protein product is CASSYGRGGNYNEQFF.